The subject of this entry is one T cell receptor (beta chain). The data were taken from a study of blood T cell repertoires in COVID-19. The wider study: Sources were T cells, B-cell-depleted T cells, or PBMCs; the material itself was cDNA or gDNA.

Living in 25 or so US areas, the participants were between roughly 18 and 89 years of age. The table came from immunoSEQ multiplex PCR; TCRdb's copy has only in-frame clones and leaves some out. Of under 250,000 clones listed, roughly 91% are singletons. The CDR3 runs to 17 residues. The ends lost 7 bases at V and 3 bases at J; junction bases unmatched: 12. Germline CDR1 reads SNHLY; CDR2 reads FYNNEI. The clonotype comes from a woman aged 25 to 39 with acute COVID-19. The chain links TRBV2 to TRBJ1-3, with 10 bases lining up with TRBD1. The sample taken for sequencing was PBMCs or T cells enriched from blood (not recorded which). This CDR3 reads CASKSRQGAHLGNTIYF. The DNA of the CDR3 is TGTGCCAGCAAGTCGAGACAGGGGGCGCATCTTGGAAACACCATATATTTT.